This is a list of T cell receptor beta chains from one sample in a study of blood T cell repertoires in COVID-19. The table came from immunoSEQ multiplex PCR; TCRdb's copy has only in-frame clones and leaves some out. The table includes 200,000 to 250,000 clones, roughly 84% detected once. Sequencing input: peripheral blood. These TCRs come from a woman at least 80 years old with COVID-19, enrolled during active disease. The CDR3 runs from the conserved cysteine through the conserved F or W. A D gene is named only where the DNA matches it firmly. Clone size is stated in some rows and not others, as once, few, many or a class when expanded.

d_gene | abundance | j_gene | v_gene | CDR3nt | CDR3aa
. | . | TRBJ1-6 | TRBV15 | TGTGCCACCAGCAGAGACAGGGATAATTCACCCCTCCACTTT | CATSRDRDNSPLHF
. | . | TRBJ2-1 | TRBV11-3 | TGTGCCAGCAGCTTAGACAGGGGCCCCTACAATGAGCAGTTCTTC | CASSLDRGPYNEQFF
TRBD1 | . | TRBJ1-1 | TRBV11-2 | TGTGCCAGCAGCTCCACCGGGACAGGGGGGACTGAAGCTTTCTTT | CASSSTGTGGTEAFF
TRBD1 | . | TRBJ2-7 | TRBV15 | TGTGCCACCAGCATGCCACAGGGGTACGAGCAGTACTTC | CATSMPQGYEQYF
TRBD1 | . | TRBJ1-5 | TRBV28 | TGTGCCAGCACTGAGAACAGGGGACGGCAGCCCCAGCATTTT | CASTENRGRQPQHF
TRBD2 | . | TRBJ2-3 | TRBV7-2 | TGTGCCAGCAGCTACTTAGCGGGGGGACGCACAGATACGCAGTATTTT | CASSYLAGGRTDTQYF
. | . | TRBJ2-1 | TRBV4-1 | TGCGCCAGCAGCCCCAGGACAGCAAGCTCCTACAATGAGCAGTTCTTC | CASSPRTASSYNEQFF
TRBD1 | . | TRBJ1-5 | TRBV7-9 | TGTGCCAGCAGCTCCACAGGGGGAAAGCAGCCCCAGCATTTT | CASSSTGGKQPQHF
TRBD2 | . | TRBJ2-5 | TRBV7-8 | TGTGCCAGCAGCTTAGGGTATGGACTAGAGAAAGAGACCCAGTACTTC | CASSLGYGLEKETQYF
TRBD1 | . | TRBJ2-5 | TRBV11-1 | TGTGCCAGCAGCTTAGGGACAGGGGGTTCGTGGGAGACCCAGTACTTC | CASSLGTGGSWETQYF
. | few | TRBJ1-5 | TRBV5-5 | TGTGCCAGCAGCAACAGGGATGGGCAGCCCCAGCATTTT | CASSNRDGQPQHF
. | few | TRBJ1-1 | TRBV7-2 | TGTGCCAGCAGCTCGGCCCCGACAGGCCTTGGGGCTGAAGCTTTCTTT | CASSSAPTGLGAEAFF
. | . | TRBJ1-1 | TRBV6-6 | TGTGCCAGCATCTCTTCGTACGGCCAGGATAACACTGAAGCTTTCTTT | CASISSYGQDNTEAFF
. | . | TRBJ1-4 | TRBV24-1 | TGTGCCGGGGGTACAGGGAGGGATGAAAAACTGTTTTTT | CAGGTGRDEKLFF
TRBD1 | . | TRBJ1-2 | TRBV4-1 | TGCGCCAGCAGCCGGACAGGATTTTTATATGGCTACACCTTC | CASSRTGFLYGYTF
. | . | TRBJ1-4 | TRBV5-6 | TGTGCCAGCAGCTGGGGGGGAGAAAAACTGTTTTTT | CASSWGGEKLFF
. | . | TRBJ1-4 | TRBV7-2 | TGTGCCAGCGCAGAGTCAGGGTGGCGTGAAAAACTGTTTTTT | CASAESGWREKLFF
. | few | TRBJ1-3 | TRBV5-5 | TGTGCCAGCAGCTCGACGGGGTCTGGAAACACCATATATTTT | CASSSTGSGNTIYF
TRBD1 | . | TRBJ2-3 | TRBV28 | TGTGCCAGCAGTTTAAGGACAGGGGGTACAGATACGCAGTATTTT | CASSLRTGGTDTQYF
TRBD1 | . | TRBJ2-7 | TRBV10-3 | TGTGCCACCTCCTTAAACCGGGACAGGGCGTCCGAGCAGTACTTC | CATSLNRDRASEQYF
TRBD1 | few | TRBJ1-2 | TRBV29-1 | TGCAGCGTTGAAGGCCCAGGGGGCTTTGGCTATGGCTACACCTTC | CSVEGPGGFGYGYTF
TRBD1 | once | TRBJ1-5 | TRBV4-2 | TGTGCCAGCAGCCTCGGGACAGGGAGCAATCAGCCCCAGCATTTT | CASSLGTGSNQPQHF
TRBD1 | . | TRBJ1-5 | TRBV27 | TGTGCCAGCAGTTTATCGGCCAGGGGGACTTATAGCAATCAGCCCCAGCATTTT | CASSLSARGTYSNQPQHF
. | . | TRBJ1-1 | TRBV5-5 | TGTGCCAGCACGCGGGGCACCCTCTCTACGGAAGCTTTCTTT | CASTRGTLSTEAFF
. | . | TRBJ2-7 | TRBV18 | TGTGCCAGCTCACCACCGGCAGGGCTTCCCTACGAGCAGTACTTC | CASSPPAGLPYEQYF
. | . | TRBJ2-7 | TRBV28 | TGTGCCAGCAGTTCCACTCCCTACGAGCAGTACTTC | CASSSTPYEQYF
. | . | TRBJ2-7 | TRBV28 | TGTGCCAGCAGTTCAGGGTCCACCTACGAGCAGTACTTC | CASSSGSTYEQYF
. | . | TRBJ1-2 | TRBV20-1 | TGCAGTGCTAGTCAGGACAGCCTATATGGCTACACCTTC | CSASQDSLYGYTF
. | . | TRBJ1-2 | TRBV15 | TGTGCCACCAGCAGAGAAGAGAACTATGGCTACACCTTC | CATSREENYGYTF
. | . | TRBJ1-5 | TRBV2 | TGTGCCAGCAGTGAGGAGGGGGGACTATATAGCAATCAGCCCCAGCATTTT | CASSEEGGLYSNQPQHF
. | . | TRBJ2-5 | TRBV6-5 | TGTGCCAGCAGGAAGGGGGGGGGCCTGGAGACCCAGTACTTC | CASRKGGGLETQYF
. | once | TRBJ1-5 | TRBV6-5 | TGTGCCAGCAGTTCCCCTAATCAGCCCCAGCATTTT | CASSSPNQPQHF
. | . | TRBJ1-2 | TRBV5-6 | TGTGCCAGCAGCTTTCAGCTCAGGGGTGGCTATGGCTACACCTTC | CASSFQLRGGYGYTF
. | . | TRBJ1-2 | TRBV6-6 | TGTGCCAGCAGTTACCAGGGAAACTATGGCTACACCTTC | CASSYQGNYGYTF
. | . | TRBJ1-6 | TRBV5-1 | TGCGCCAGCAGCTCGGGGACCGGAGGGAATTCACCCCTCCACTTT | CASSSGTGGNSPLHF
TRBD1 | few | TRBJ1-2 | TRBV5-1 | TGCGCCAGCAGCTACTCCGGGACAGGCGATGGCTACACCTTC | CASSYSGTGDGYTF